This T cell receptor beta chain was found in a study of OX40 agonist ivuxolimab in advanced cancers. For the study at large: Patients' therapy was ivuxolimab, an antibody that acts as an agonist of OX40 (CD134). Patients enrolled in dose escalation were diagnosed with hepatocellular carcinoma, melanoma, renal cell or head and neck cancer. Among those treated, three patients had partial responses, one with hepatocellular carcinoma and two with cutaneous melanoma.

Here immunoSEQ multiplex PCR was the method, and the copy in TCRdb shows in-frame clones only, minus some. Among tens of thousands of clones, 90% were seen once, and the ten largest hold 24%. The CDR3 totals 15 residues. Germline V gene data show CDR1 as MNHEY and CDR2 as SVGAGI. Trimming removed 6 bases from V and 7 bases from J, with 19 bases in between. The clonotype comes from an adult with an advanced solid tumor such as melanoma, head and neck, liver or kidney cancer. This rearrangement joins TRBV6-5 to TRBJ1-5, with a tentative D call TRBD1 (5 bases). The sample here was CD4+ or CD8+ T cells sorted from blood, taken in a trial of the OX40 agonist ivuxolimab. The CDR3 spells CASSPIGRGGQPQHF. Here the CDR3 DNA reads TGTGCCAGCAGCCCTATAGGTAGGGGTGGACAGCCCCAGCATTTT.